The 9 T cell receptor beta chains below were found in one sample sequenced in a study of shared clonotypes between healthy human individuals. Profiling relied on immunoSEQ multiplex PCR, and the TCRdb table lists in-frame clones only, not all of them. The sample comprises around 510,000 clones, around three quarters of which are singletons, and 12% rests with the top ten. What was sequenced was PBMCs. The receptors shown here come from a woman between 35 and 50 years old in good health. Some clones in this sample may be carry-over from other donors' samples.

This clone was counted a single time. The chain links TRBV5-1 to TRBJ2-2, with a weak D call TRBD2 (6 bases). CDR3 length: 15 amino acids. Germline lookup yields CDR1 SGHRS and CDR2 YFSETQ. Between the trimmed V and J ends, which lost 6 bases and 2 bases, there was a span of 14 bases. This CDR3 is CASNPGTFNTGELFF. The CDR3 DNA sequence: TGCGCCAGCAACCCCGGGACTTTCAACACCGGGGAGCTGTTTTTT.

This chain uses TRBV27 with TRBJ1-1, with D maybe TRBD1 (5 bases). V was shortened by 6 bases and J by 4 bases, with 15 bases between the two germline ends. Germline lookup yields CDR1 MNHEY and CDR2 SMNVEV (reference sequence). The CDR3 extends over 14 amino acids. Written as DNA, the CDR3 is TGTGCCAGCAGATCGCCCGCAGGGTTCACTGAAGCTTTCTTT. It yields the protein CASRSPAGFTEAFF.

V is TRBV10-2 and J is TRBJ1-1; 7 bases are a match to TRBD1. V lost 7 bases and J lost 8; bases outside the gene matches: 10. This CDR3 spans 13 amino acids. CDR1 and CDR2 from the germline V gene are WSHSY and SAAADI. The CDR3 spells CASNRDGGGEAFF. The CDR3 DNA reads as TGCGCCAGCAATCGGGACGGAGGGGGCGAAGCTTTCTTT.

The V and J genes are TRBV5-4 and TRBJ2-7, with 12 bases lining up with TRBD2. CDR1 is SGHNT and CDR2 is YYREEE in the germline V gene (reference sequence). The length of the CDR3 is 16 residues. J was trimmed by 5 bases and V by 4 bases; bases with no gene match: 10. The CDR3: CASSQRTSGKGHEQYF. For the CDR3, the DNA is TGTGCCAGCAGCCAACGGACTAGCGGGAAGGGCCACGAGCAGTACTTC.

The rearrangement uses TRBV6-1 and TRBJ2-5; 12 nucleotides align to TRBD2. The V segment lost 2 bases and the J segment 2 bases; nucleotides outside the gene matches: 0. Germline lookup yields CDR1 MNHNS and CDR2 SASEGT. The CDR3 runs to 15 residues. In DNA form, the CDR3 reads TGTGCCAGCAGTGAACTAGCGGGAGGGCAAGAGACCCAGTACTTC. Protein: CASSELAGGQETQYF.

A note on this clone: Other DNA sequences in this sample translate to the same CDR3. The chain combines TRBV5-1 with TRBJ2-1, with 7 bases matching TRBD2. The germline CDR1 and CDR2 sequences are SGHRS and YFSETQ. The ends lost 5 bases at V and 8 bases at J; junction bases unmatched: 7. The CDR3 contains 13 residues. Written as DNA, the CDR3 is TGCGCCAGCAGTCTCGGGGGGAGGGATGAGCAGTTCTTC. Its translation is CASSLGGRDEQFF.

J is TRBJ1-2 and V is TRBV6-5, with TRBD1 as a possible D gene (5 bases). V was cut by 6 bases and J by 7 bases, with 18 bases left in between. In germline, CDR1 is MNHEY, CDR2 SVGAGI. The CDR3 length is 14 residues. Written as DNA, the CDR3 is TGTGCCAGCAGACTTATGGTAGGGGCGGCTGGCTACACCTTC. This sequence encodes CASRLMVGAAGYTF.

The V gene is TRBV6-5, the J gene TRBJ1-4; no definite D call. The germline V gene has CDR1 MNHEY and CDR2 SVGAGI. CDR3 size: 11 residues. V was cut by 6 bases and J by 7 bases, with 6 bases left in between. Here the CDR3 reads CASRGLEKLFF. The CDR3 DNA is TGTGCCAGCAGAGGGCTTGAAAAACTGTTTTTT.

This clone was counted between two and nine times. This chain joins TRBV27 and TRBJ1-1; tentative D call: TRBD1 (6 bases). Germline loops: CDR1 MNHEY, CDR2 SMNVEV (reference sequence). This CDR3 has 15 amino acids. Trimming removed 5 bases at V and 4 bases at J, with 17 bases between. In DNA form, the CDR3 reads TGTGCCAGCAGTCAACGACAGGCGGGGGGCACTGAAGCTTTCTTT. This sequence encodes CASSQRQAGGTEAFF.